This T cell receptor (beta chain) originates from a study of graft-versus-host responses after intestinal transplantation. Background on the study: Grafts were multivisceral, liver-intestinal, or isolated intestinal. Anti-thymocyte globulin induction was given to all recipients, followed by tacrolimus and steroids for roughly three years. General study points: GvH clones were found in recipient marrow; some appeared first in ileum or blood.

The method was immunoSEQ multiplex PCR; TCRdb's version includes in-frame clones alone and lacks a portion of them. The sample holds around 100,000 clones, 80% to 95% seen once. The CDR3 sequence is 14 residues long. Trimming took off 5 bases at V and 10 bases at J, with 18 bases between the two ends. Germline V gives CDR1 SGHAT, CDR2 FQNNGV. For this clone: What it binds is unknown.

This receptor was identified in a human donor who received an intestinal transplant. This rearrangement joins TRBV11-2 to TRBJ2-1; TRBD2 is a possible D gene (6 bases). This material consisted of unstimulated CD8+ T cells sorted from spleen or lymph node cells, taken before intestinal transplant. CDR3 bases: TGTGCCAGCAGCCCGCGGGATTTTCCATTGGAGCAGTTCTTC. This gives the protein CASSPRDFPLEQFF.